Each of the 27 T cell receptor beta chains below was sequenced from the same sample in a study of neurological immune-mediated disorders. TCRdb re-derived calls from the 5' RACE reads in MiXCR, one entry per CDR3 protein. The sample holds 50,000 to 80,000 distinct CDR3 sequences, around 3% seen once. The sample taken for sequencing was PBMCs. Receptors originate from a man aged 40-55 years with multiple sclerosis.

The table lists this clonotype with many counts. As DNA, the CDR3 is TGCGCCAGCAGCCTACCTCGGACAGGGTCAGATACGCAGTATTTT. It yields the protein CASSLPRTGSDTQYF. The chain recombines TRBV5-1 with TRBJ2-3; 8 bases align to TRBD1. V lost 4 bases, J lost 4 bases, and 8 bases stayed unmatched. The CDR3 has 15 residues. In germline, CDR1 is SGHRS, CDR2 YFSETQ.

A few counts support this clonotype. The chain links TRBV19 to TRBJ1-2; TRBD1 matches 8 bases. V lost 5 bases, J lost 6 bases, and 11 bases stayed unmatched. The V gene's germline CDR1 is LNHDA and CDR2 SQIVND (reference sequence). The CDR3 spans 15 residues. For the CDR3, the DNA is TGTGCCAGTAGTCCCTCGAGGGGACAGGCGGATGGCTACACCTTC. This translates into CASSPSRGQADGYTF. The full variable domain, with the rest looked up from reference TRBV19 and TRBJ1-2, is DGGITQSPKYLFRKEGQNVTLSCEQNLNHDAMYWYRQDPGQGLRLIYYSQIVNDFQKGDIAEGYSVSREKKESFPLTVTSAQKNPTAFYLCASSPSRGQADGYTFGSGTRLTVV.

In its sample, this clonotype was seen many times. This chain connects TRBV7-2 to TRBJ1-2; D is perhaps TRBD1 (5 bases). The ends were cut back, 4 bases at V and 4 bases at J, with 19 bases in the middle. This CDR3 has 16 amino acids. Germline-derived CDR1 and CDR2 are SGHTA and FQGNSA. The CDR3 region is CASSSARAGFAYGYTF. As DNA, the CDR3 is TGTGCCAGCAGCTCCGCCAGGGCCGGCTTTGCCTATGGCTACACCTTC.

This clonotype was recorded at least ten times. The V gene is TRBV3-1, the J gene TRBJ2-1; D unresolved. Germline V CDR1 and CDR2: LGHDT, YNNKEL (reference sequence). The CDR3 contains 15 residues. V was cut by 3 bases and J by 6 bases, with 15 bases left in between. CDR3 in amino acids: CASSHGPQAGNEQFF. The CDR3 region has the DNA TGTGCCAGCAGCCACGGACCACAAGCCGGCAATGAGCAGTTCTTC.

This clonotype showed up many times. The CDR3 DNA reads TGTGCCAGCAGTGAAGGGCCGTTGTATAATTCACCCCTCCACTTT. It yields the protein CASSEGPLYNSPLHF. The rearrangement links TRBV2 to TRBJ1-6; D ambiguous. The CDR3 covers 15 residues. V lost 1 base to trimming and J lost 4 bases, with 8 bases between them. Germline-derived CDR1 and CDR2 are SNHLY and FYNNEI.

The chain has TRBV3-1 and TRBJ1-2; perhaps TRBD1 as D (6 bases). Germline-derived CDR1 and CDR2 are LGHDT and YNNKEL (reference sequence). Trimming removed 1 base from V and 8 bases from J, with 14 bases in between. The CDR3 extends over 14 amino acids. The CDR3 sequence: CASSQVEGGSGYTF. The CDR3, as DNA: TGTGCCAGCAGCCAAGTTGAGGGGGGGAGCGGCTACACCTTC.

There are many counts of this clonotype. The chain combines TRBV20-1 with TRBJ1-2; TRBD1 matches 12 bases. From germline, CDR1 is DFQATT and CDR2 SNEGSKA (reference sequence). This CDR3 contains 16 residues. The junction had 11 bases not matched to a gene; V was cut back by 5 bases and J by 4 bases. The DNA of the CDR3 is TGCAGTGCTGGGGACAGGGGGCTCCCCTTGGGCTATGGCTACACCTTC. It is translated as CSAGDRGLPLGYGYTF.

This clonotype was observed many times. The chain recombines TRBV6-1 with TRBJ2-7; D gene unclear. This CDR3 comprises 13 residues. Germline V CDR1 and CDR2: MNHNS, SASEGT. Trimming left V 5 bases short and J 1 base short, with 9 bases between. CDR3 residues: CASSNGFSYEQYF. DNA for the CDR3: TGTGCCAGCAGTAATGGATTTTCCTACGAGCAGTACTTC.

This clonotype was counted ten times or more. The rearrangement links TRBV3-1 to TRBJ2-6; maybe TRBD1 (5 bases). Germline-derived CDR1 and CDR2 are LGHDT and YNNKEL (reference sequence). The CDR3 length is 17 residues. V lost 0 bases and J lost 0, with 9 bases in between. CDR3 sequence: CASSQERQHSGANVLTF. CDR3 sequence (DNA): TGTGCCAGCAGCCAAGAAAGACAGCACTCTGGGGCCAACGTCCTGACTTTC.

This clonotype was detected many times. The V gene is TRBV7-2, the J gene TRBJ2-2; a possible D gene is TRBD1 (6 bases). The germline CDR1 and CDR2 sequences are SGHTA and FQGNSA. CDR3 length equals 15 residues. Trimming left V 5 bases short and J 4 bases short, with 14 bases between. CDR3 nucleotides: TGTGCCAGCAGCCCGCAGGGGTCTAGCACCGGGGAGCTGTTTTTT. As protein: CASSPQGSSTGELFF.

In this sample, this clonotype turned up many times. The rearrangement links TRBV5-1 to TRBJ2-3; the D gene is possibly TRBD2 (6 bases). Per germline, CDR1 SGHRS and CDR2 YFSETQ. This CDR3 contains 12 residues. Trimming took 5 bases from V and 6 from J, leaving 10 bases between them. This CDR3 is CASRLARDTQYF. In DNA, the CDR3 is TGCGCCAGCAGACTAGCAAGGGATACGCAGTATTTT.

This clonotype has ten or more counts. The chain is built from TRBV11-2 and TRBJ1-2; D is possibly TRBD1 (6 bases). V lost 5 bases, J lost 5 bases, and 18 bases lay in between. CDR1 and CDR2 (germline): SGHAT, FQNNGV. This CDR3 has 15 residues. The CDR3 reads CASSVGATAIYGYTF. The CDR3 region has the DNA TGTGCCAGCAGCGTGGGGGCGACAGCAATATATGGCTACACCTTC.

This clonotype was counted many times. The chain is built from TRBV6-2 or TRBV6-3 and TRBJ2-2, with D unresolved. Germline V gives CDR1 MNHEY, CDR2 SVGEGT. Trimming pared 6 bases from V and 11 bases from J, leaving 13 bases between. The CDR3 consists of 12 residues. The CDR3 DNA reads TGTGCCAGCAGGAAGGGTGAGCTCGAGCTGTTTTTT. Translating gives CASRKGELELFF.

To note about this clonotype: One end of the junction is discordant with germline, which a read error may explain. The chain recombines TRBV5-1 with TRBJ2-2; 11 nucleotides line up with TRBD2. This CDR3 contains 16 residues. CDR1 is SGHRS, CDR2 YFSETQ, per germline. The CDR3 reads CASSLGLAGRTGELFF. The CDR3 DNA follows: TGCGCCAGCAGCCTCGGACTAGCGGGCAGGACCGGGGAGCTATTTTTT.

In its sample, this clonotype was seen many times. CDR3 sequence: CATRRGGNQPQHF. DNA of the CDR3: TGTGCCACCCGACGAGGGGGGAATCAGCCCCAGCATTTT. The rearrangement joins TRBV6-5 to TRBJ1-5, with TRBD1 as a possible D gene (6 bases). The length of the CDR3 is 13 residues. Between the trimmed V and J ends, which lost 10 bases and 4 bases, there was a span of 14 bases. The germline V gene encodes CDR1 MNHEY and CDR2 SVGAGI.

This clonotype was recorded at least ten times. The chain links TRBV5-1 to TRBJ1-2, with D hard to call. Per the germline V gene, CDR1 is SGHRS and CDR2 is YFSETQ. Trimming shortened V by 0 bases and J by 2 bases, and 8 bases separated the two germline ends. CDR3 length: 14 residues. As DNA, the CDR3 is TGCGCCAGCAGCTTGGGGCAAGCCAACTATGGCTACACCTTC. Translating it yields CASSLGQANYGYTF.

This clonotype was seen at least ten times. The chain combines TRBV3-1 with TRBJ1-4, with unresolved D. The CDR3 runs 16 residues. V dropped 3 bases and J dropped 8 bases, with 19 bases sitting between them. The germline V gene encodes CDR1 LGHDT and CDR2 YNNKEL (reference sequence). CDR3 in amino acids: CASSHSSGHLGEKLFF. CDR3 coding DNA: TGTGCCAGCAGCCACAGCTCGGGCCATCTAGGGGAAAAACTGTTTTTT. The entire variable domain, with the rest obtained from reference TRBV3-1 and TRBJ1-4, is as follows: DTAVSQTPKYLVTQMGNDKSIKCEQNLGHDTMYWYKQDSKKFLKIMFSYNNKELIINETVPNRFSPKSPDKAHLNLHINSLELGDSAVYFCASSHSSGHLGEKLFFGSGTQLSVL.

The table lists this clonotype with many counts. V is TRBV5-1 and J is TRBJ1-1; a weak D match, TRBD1 (6 bases). This CDR3 is 14 amino acids long. CDR1 and CDR2 (germline): SGHRS, YFSETQ. Between the trimmed V and J ends, which lost 2 bases and 4 bases, there was a span of 12 bases. The CDR3 sequence is CASSFGGAGTEAFF. CDR3 bases: TGCGCCAGCAGCTTCGGGGGGGCCGGCACTGAAGCTTTCTTT.

The sample holds many counts of this clonotype. The chain joins TRBV29-1 to TRBJ2-1, with D possibly TRBD2 on 6 matching bases. This CDR3 comprises 13 residues. Deletions cut 6 bases from V and 6 bases from J, with 15 bases between. In germline, CDR1 is SQVTM, CDR2 ANQGSEA. The CDR3 DNA reads TGCAGCGTGATGGGGACTCCCGTCAATGAGCAGTTCTTC. Translating it yields CSVMGTPVNEQFF.

The chain joins TRBV7-3 to TRBJ2-2, with no clear D. CDR1 is SGHTA and CDR2 is FQGTGA in the germline V gene. The CDR3 has 15 residues. V lost 5 bases, J lost 2 bases, and 12 bases lay in between. CDR3 in amino acids: CASSPLGLNTGELFF. Here the CDR3 DNA reads TGTGCCAGCAGCCCCCTCGGTCTAAACACCGGGGAGCTGTTTTTT.

There are many counts of this clonotype. This rearrangement joins TRBV10-3 to TRBJ1-1; tentatively, D is TRBD1 (6 bases). Germline V CDR1 and CDR2: ENHRY, SYGVKD. Trimming took off 6 bases at V and 1 base at J, with 9 bases between the two ends. This CDR3 is 13 amino acids long. Here the CDR3 DNA reads TGTGCCATCAGGGGGGGCGGGAACACTGAAGCTTTCTTT. Amino acids: CAIRGGGNTEAFF.

This clonotype showed up many times. The rearrangement links TRBV10-3 to TRBJ2-3; tentatively, D is TRBD2 (6 bases). Trimming took off 2 bases at V and 3 bases at J, with 9 bases between the two ends. The germline V gene has CDR1 ENHRY and CDR2 SYGVKD. This CDR3 spans 14 amino acids. CDR3 sequence reads: CAISEMGGTDTQYF. CDR3 DNA sequence: TGTGCCATCAGTGAGATGGGGGGTACAGATACGCAGTATTTT.

In its sample, this clonotype was seen many times. CDR3 nucleotides: TGCGCCAGCAGCTTGACAGGGGAGAACACTGAAGCTTTCTTT. Its protein is CASSLTGENTEAFF. The chain employs TRBV5-1 and TRBJ1-1, with 7 bases lining up with TRBD1. J was trimmed by 1 base and V by 1 base; bases with no gene match: 1. Germline CDR1 is SGHRS and CDR2 is YFSETQ. This CDR3 is 14 amino acids long.

This clonotype was seen ten or more times. The chain carries TRBV7-2 and TRBJ2-1, with D perhaps matching TRBD2 (5 bases). Germline-derived CDR1 and CDR2 are SGHTA and FQGNSA. The CDR3 consists of 15 residues. V was shortened by 2 bases and J by 2 bases, with 10 bases between the two germline ends. This CDR3 is CASSLTGRPYNEQFF. In DNA, the CDR3 is TGTGCCAGCAGCTTAACGGGGAGACCCTACAATGAGCAGTTCTTC.

This clonotype was seen ten or more times. The J gene is TRBJ2-7, the V gene TRBV5-6, with D unresolved. The V end lost 1 base, the J end lost 3 bases, and 8 bases lay between the germline ends. The germline V gene encodes CDR1 SGHDT and CDR2 YYEEEE. The CDR3 covers 13 residues. Written as DNA, the CDR3 is TGTGCCAGCAGCTTGCAGTATGACTACGAGCAGTACTTC. Its protein product is CASSLQYDYEQYF.

This clonotype has a count of ten or more. V usage is TRBV4-1 and J usage is TRBJ2-7; 9 bases agree with TRBD1. J lost 2 bases, V lost 5 bases, and 13 bases had no gene match. In germline, CDR1 is MGHRA, CDR2 YSYEKL. The CDR3 loop spans 17 amino acids. The DNA of the CDR3 is TGCGCCAGCAGCTACACCATCCGGGACAGGGCTCCCTACGAGCAGTACTTC. It codes for CASSYTIRDRAPYEQYF.

This clonotype appeared many times. This chain links TRBV20-1 with TRBJ2-4, with 16 bases aligning to TRBD2. The CDR3 spans 17 residues. Germline lookup yields CDR1 DFQATT and CDR2 SNEGSKA (reference sequence). With 7 bases clipped from V and 1 base from J, the junction kept 7 bases outside the gene matches. The CDR3 loop is CSGQGLAGGRAKNIQYF. DNA for the CDR3: TGCAGTGGCCAGGGACTAGCGGGGGGGCGGGCCAAAAACATTCAGTACTTC.